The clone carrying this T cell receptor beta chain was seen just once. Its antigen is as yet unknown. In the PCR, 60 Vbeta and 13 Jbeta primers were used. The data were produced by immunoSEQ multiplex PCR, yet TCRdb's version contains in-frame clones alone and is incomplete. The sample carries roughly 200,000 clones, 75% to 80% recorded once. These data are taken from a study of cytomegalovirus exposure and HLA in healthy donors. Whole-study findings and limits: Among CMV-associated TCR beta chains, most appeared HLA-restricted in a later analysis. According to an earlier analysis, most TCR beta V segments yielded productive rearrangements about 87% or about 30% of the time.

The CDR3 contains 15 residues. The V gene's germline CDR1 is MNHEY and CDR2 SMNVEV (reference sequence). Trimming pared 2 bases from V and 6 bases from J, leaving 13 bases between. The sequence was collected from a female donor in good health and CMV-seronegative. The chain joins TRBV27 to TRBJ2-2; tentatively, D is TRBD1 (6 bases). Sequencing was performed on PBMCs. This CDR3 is CASSLKPGAAGELFF. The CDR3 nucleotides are TGTGCCAGCAGTTTAAAGCCAGGGGCCGCCGGGGAGCTGTTTTTT.